This T cell receptor beta chain appears in the sequencing data of a study of T cell clonality in common variable immunodeficiency. Of note for this clone: The read stops 3 residues short of the end of the CDR3; the missing end is completed from the germline J gene.

This CDR3 contains 15 residues. CDR1 KGHSH and CDR2 LQKENI come from the germline V gene. Some clones are missing from TCRdb's copy, which holds only in-frame ones; the method was immunoSEQ multiplex PCR. Observed in the sample are around 47,000 clones, none of them singletons. The clonotype originates from a person aged 18 to 70 in good health. Sample: peripheral blood mononuclear cells. The chain links TRBV18 to TRBJ1-2; the D gene is possibly TRBD1 (5 bases). The CDR3 spells CASSPGLAGLGDYTF. The sequenced part of the CDR3 DNA is TGTGCCAGCTCACCGGGACTAGCGGGACTGGGGGAC.